Listed below are T cell receptor beta chains from one sample, sequenced in a study of blood T cell repertoires in COVID-19. Clones were sequenced by immunoSEQ multiplex PCR, and TCRdb holds only the in-frame ones, with some missing. The data show some 200,000 clones, more than 80% seen once. The source material was peripheral blood. Every receptor here comes from an older woman with acute or convalescent COVID-19. Both conserved end residues are part of each CDR3. A D gene is named only where the DNA matches it firmly. Some rows have no size entry. The others give once, few or many, or a class for an expanded clone.

clone_size d_call j_call v_call cdr3_nt cdr3_aa
once NA TRBJ1-1 TRBV28 TGTGCCAGCAGAATTGGACATGGGCTACGGGCTTTCTTT CASRIGHGLRAFF
NA NA TRBJ1-4 TRBV3-1/TRBV3-2 TGTGCCAGCAGCCAACAGGGAACTAATGAAAAACTGTTTTTT CASSQQGTNEKLFF
NA NA TRBJ1-1 TRBV15 TGTGCCACCAGCAGAGAAGGCAGGGCCGAAGCTTTCTTT CATSREGRAEAFF
NA NA TRBJ2-5 TRBV24-1 TGTGCCACCAGTGAGGGCCGATACTCCCAAGAGACCCAGTACTTC CATSEGRYSQETQYF
NA NA TRBJ1-2 TRBV27 TGTGCCAGCAGTCGACAGCCAAACTATGGCTACACCTTC CASSRQPNYGYTF
NA NA TRBJ1-2 TRBV12-3/TRBV12-4 TGTGCCAGCAGTTCCTTATATGGCTACACCTTC CASSSLYGYTF
NA NA TRBJ1-3 TRBV7-9 TGTGCCAGCAGCTCAACAGGGACCCTCCAAGGAAACACCATATATTTT CASSSTGTLQGNTIYF
NA NA TRBJ1-1 TRBV18 TGTGCCAGTCAAAAGGGAGGGGACGACACTGAAGCTTTCTTT CASQKGGDDTEAFF
NA TRBD2 TRBJ2-1 TRBV18 TGTGCCAGCTCACCGGGGCTAGCGGGAGCTGAGCAGTTCTTC CASSPGLAGAEQFF
few TRBD1 TRBJ1-6 TRBV27 TGTGCCAGCAGTTCACAGGGGTTCCTCAATTCACCCCTCCACTTT CASSSQGFLNSPLHF
NA NA TRBJ1-2 TRBV6-4 TGTGCCAGCAGTGACGGCAGCGGGGAGTATGGCTACACCTTC CASSDGSGEYGYTF
NA TRBD2 TRBJ2-3 TRBV4-2 TGTGCCAGCAGCCTAGGACTAGCGACCTCGACTGGCACAGATACGCAGTATTTT CASSLGLATSTGTDTQYF
once NA TRBJ1-1 TRBV28 TGTGCCGCCACCAAAGGGGGGAACACTGAAGCTTTCTTT CAATKGGNTEAFF
NA NA TRBJ2-2 TRBV28 TGTGCCAGCAGTTCACAGGGTCGCGGGAACACCGGGGAGCTGTTTTTT CASSSQGRGNTGELFF
NA NA TRBJ1-2 TRBV30 TGTGCCTGGAGTACCCGACAGGCTAACTATGGCTACACCTTC CAWSTRQANYGYTF
NA NA TRBJ2-3 TRBV11-3 TGTGCCAGCAGCTTAGGCGGGACCAGCACAGATACGCAGTATTTT CASSLGGTSTDTQYF